This record covers a single TCR beta chain. Other DNA sequences in the same sample also yield this CDR3. The data were produced by immunoSEQ multiplex PCR, yet TCRdb's version contains in-frame clones alone and is incomplete. The table shows approximately 640,000 clones, with roughly 91% occurring only once. CD8 memory combined CD45RO+ cells with CCR7-negative CD45RA+ TemRA cells. This sample stems from a study of shared clonotypes between healthy human individuals. The sample taken for sequencing was memory CD8+ T cells from PBMCs. Subset specified: CD45RO+ cells pooled with CCR7-negative TemRA cells. The TCR was taken from a young man in good health. Some clones in this sample may be carry-over from other donors' samples.

The CDR3 protein is CASSTTGGSYEQYF. CDR3 nucleotides: TGTGCCAGCAGCACGACAGGGGGTTCCTACGAGCAGTACTTC. This chain links TRBV28 with TRBJ2-7; 9 nucleotides agree with TRBD1. CDR3 size: 14 residues. Germline CDR1 and CDR2: MDHEN and SYDVKM. Losses at the gene ends were 6 bases for V and 1 base for J; bases not matched to a gene: 4.